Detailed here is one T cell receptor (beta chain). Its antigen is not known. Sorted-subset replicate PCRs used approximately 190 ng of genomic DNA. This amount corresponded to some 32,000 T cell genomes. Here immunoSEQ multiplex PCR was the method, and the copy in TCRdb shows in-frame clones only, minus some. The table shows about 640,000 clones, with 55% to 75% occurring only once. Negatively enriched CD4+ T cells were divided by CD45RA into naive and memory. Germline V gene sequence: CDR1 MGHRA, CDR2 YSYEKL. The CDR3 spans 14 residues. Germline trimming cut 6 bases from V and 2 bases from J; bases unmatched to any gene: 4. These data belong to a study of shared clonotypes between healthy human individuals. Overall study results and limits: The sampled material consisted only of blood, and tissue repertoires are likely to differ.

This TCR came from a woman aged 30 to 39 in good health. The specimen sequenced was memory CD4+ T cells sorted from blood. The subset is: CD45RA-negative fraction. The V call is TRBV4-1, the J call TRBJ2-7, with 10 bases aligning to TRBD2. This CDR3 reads CASSGTSDAYEQYF. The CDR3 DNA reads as TGCGCCAGCAGTGGGACTAGCGACGCCTACGAGCAGTACTTC.